Listed here are 26 T cell receptor beta chains from one sample, sequenced in a study of T cell responses to AZD1222 COVID-19 vaccine. Method: immunoSEQ multiplex PCR; TCRdb's copy keeps in-frame clones and lacks some. The table records roughly 180,000 clones, just under 95% of them present only once. The source was peripheral blood, collected 28 days after the second dose of the MenACWY control vaccine. Receptors were obtained from an adult who received the MenACWY meningococcal vaccine as a control.

The rearrangement uses TRBV9 and TRBJ1-1, with D possibly TRBD1 on 5 matching bases. The CDR3 consists of 13 residues. Trimming cost V 1 base and J 3 bases, with 7 bases left between them. CDR1 is SGDLS and CDR2 is YYNGEE in the germline V gene. CDR3 DNA sequence: TGTGCCAGCAGCGTAAGGGGATACACTGAAGCTTTCTTT. Protein: CASSVRGYTEAFF.

The chain couples TRBV28 to TRBJ1-1; 8 bases agree with TRBD1. The CDR3 runs 14 residues. Looked up from germline, CDR1 is MDHEN and CDR2 is SYDVKM. The trim removed 3 bases at V and 5 bases at J, leaving 5 bases unmatched. Here the CDR3 DNA reads TGTGCCAGCAGTTTCGACAGGGGAAGAACTGAAGCTTTCTTT. It codes for CASSFDRGRTEAFF.

This chain uses TRBV2 with TRBJ2-7; D uncertain. Germline CDR1 is SNHLY and CDR2 is FYNNEI. The CDR3 is 13 amino acids. Trimming took off 6 bases at V and 1 base at J, with 10 bases between the two ends. CDR3 protein: CASRSTLSYEQYF. As DNA, the CDR3 is TGTGCCAGCAGGTCTACATTGTCCTACGAGCAGTACTTC.

As for this clone: Lacking the conserved final phenylalanine or tryptophan, this CDR3 likely reflects a read error. The DNA is left out, because the CDR3 cannot be placed on it with certainty; the CDR3 is given as TCRdb lists it. The CDR3 reads CASSSRGPLE. This chain joins TRBV21-1 and TRBJ1-2; the table's D call of TRBD1 was not tested on the DNA. TRBV21-1 is recorded as a pseudogene. The CDR3 is made up of 10 amino acids, end residues included.

The chain is built from TRBV9 and TRBJ1-1, with D tentatively TRBD1 (5 bases). Germline assignment: CDR1 SGDLS and CDR2 YYNGEE. Trimming removed 0 bases at V and 7 bases at J, with 10 bases between. The CDR3 consists of 13 residues. CDR3 nucleotides: TGTGCCAGCAGCGTAGATCCCCAGGGTGAAGCTTTCTTT. Protein product: CASSVDPQGEAFF. Full variable domain (outside the CDR3, taken from reference TRBV9 and TRBJ1-1): DSGVTQTPKHLITATGQRVTLRCSPRSGDLSVYWYQQSLDQGLQFLIQYYNGEERAKGNILERFSAQQFPDLHSELNLSSLELGDSALYFCASSVDPQGEAFFGQGTRLTVV.

CDR3 bases: TGTGCCAGTAGTATCGACAGGGTTGACTATGGCTACACCTTC. Protein: CASSIDRVDYGYTF. The chain couples TRBV19 to TRBJ1-2, with TRBD1 identical over 7 bases. Germline lookup yields CDR1 LNHDA and CDR2 SQIVND (reference sequence). The CDR3 spans 14 residues. Losses at the gene ends were 3 bases for V and 3 bases for J; bases not matched to a gene: 4.

This chain links TRBV12-3 or TRBV12-4 with TRBJ1-1; TRBD1 is a possible D gene (5 bases). Trimming shortened V by 5 bases and J by 11 bases, and 15 bases separated the two germline ends. The CDR3 consists of 12 residues. CDR3 coding DNA: TGTGCCAGCAGTGATCGGGGCATTCACGCTTTCTTT. It is translated as CASSDRGIHAFF.

The V and J genes are TRBV24-1 and TRBJ2-5, with D uncertain. CDR3 length: 12 amino acids. The germline V and J ends were trimmed by 8 bases and 1 base, with 7 bases remaining between them. Germline V lookup: CDR1 KGHDR, CDR2 SFDVKD. The CDR3 reads CATKDTQETQYF. As DNA, the CDR3 is TGTGCCACCAAGGATACCCAAGAGACCCAGTACTTC.

The chain couples TRBV6-5 to TRBJ1-4; no clear D. Trimming took 6 bases from V and 4 from J, leaving 12 bases between them. The CDR3 covers 14 residues. Germline loops: CDR1 MNHEY, CDR2 SVGAGI. The CDR3 is CASRTPGVNEKLFF. DNA for the CDR3: TGTGCCAGCAGAACACCGGGAGTTAATGAAAAACTGTTTTTT.

This clone was observed a few times. The genes are TRBV6-5 and TRBJ1-1; TRBD1 aligns across 8 bases. CDR3 length: 14 amino acids. Germline-derived CDR1 and CDR2 are MNHEY and SVGAGI. Losses at the gene ends were 5 bases for V and 4 bases for J; bases not matched to a gene: 6. The CDR3 nucleotides are TGTGCCAGCAGTAAGGACAGGGTAAGCACTGAAGCTTTCTTT. It codes for CASSKDRVSTEAFF.

The rearrangement links TRBV2 to TRBJ1-5; maybe TRBD1 (5 bases). The CDR3 totals 14 residues. Germline CDR1 and CDR2: SNHLY and FYNNEI. Trimming cost V 7 bases and J 3 bases, with 13 bases left between them. CDR3 sequence: CASTGLGINQPQHF. The CDR3 DNA reads as TGTGCCAGCACAGGGCTCGGTATCAATCAGCCCCAGCATTTT.

J is TRBJ1-1 and V is TRBV2; 8 nucleotides align to TRBD1. CDR3 length: 11 amino acids. Germline CDR1 and CDR2: SNHLY and FYNNEI. V was pared by 11 bases and J by 10 bases, with 9 bases of the junction left unmatched. CDR3 region: CACLAGGRAFF. The CDR3 nucleotides are TGTGCCTGCCTGGCAGGGGGCCGAGCTTTCTTT.

This chain links TRBV29-1 with TRBJ2-3, with 7 bases lining up with TRBD1. Losses at the gene ends were 7 bases for V and 6 bases for J; bases not matched to a gene: 7. From germline, CDR1 is SQVTM and CDR2 ANQGSEA. CDR3 size: 12 residues. CDR3 sequence (DNA): TGCAGCGCTTCCGACAGGGTGGATACGCAGTATTTT. Residues: CSASDRVDTQYF.

The rearrangement uses TRBV29-1 and TRBJ1-1; D remains ambiguous. CDR1 is SQVTM and CDR2 is ANQGSEA in the germline V gene. V was shortened by 0 bases and J by 1 base, with 6 bases between the two germline ends. This CDR3 spans 13 amino acids. CDR3 in DNA: TGCAGCGTTGAAGATCTAGCGAACACTGAAGCTTTCTTT. It encodes CSVEDLANTEAFF.

The chain joins TRBV13 to TRBJ1-1; D not resolved. CDR1 PRHDT and CDR2 FYEKMQ come from the germline V gene (reference sequence). The CDR3 totals 14 residues. Trimming removed 0 bases at V and 0 bases at J, with 5 bases between. CDR3 sequence reads: CASSLGSLNTEAFF. CDR3 nucleotide sequence: TGTGCCAGCAGCTTAGGGTCCCTGAACACTGAAGCTTTCTTT.

This clone was detected once. This chain links TRBV10-3 with TRBJ2-2; 9 nucleotides agree with TRBD2. The CDR3 contains 14 residues. Per germline, CDR1 ENHRY and CDR2 SYGVKD. V was pared by 4 bases and J by 10 bases, with 7 bases of the junction left unmatched. The CDR3 region is CAISAQRGAVELFF. CDR3 coding DNA: TGTGCCATCAGTGCCCAGCGGGGGGCTGTGGAGCTGTTTTTT.

The chain links TRBV2 to TRBJ1-5; D not resolved. Germline CDR1 SNHLY, CDR2 FYNNEI. Trimming took off 4 bases at V and 1 base at J, with 8 bases between the two ends. The CDR3 covers 14 residues. CDR3 nucleotides: TGTGCCAGCAGTGGGAGTCAGAGCAATCAGCCCCAGCATTTT. Protein product: CASSGSQSNQPQHF.

The chain combines TRBV6-5 with TRBJ2-3, with a weak D call TRBD2 (6 bases). Trimming removed 6 bases from V and 2 bases from J, with 12 bases in between. The germline CDR1 and CDR2 sequences are MNHEY and SVGAGI. The CDR3 is 14 amino acids. The CDR3 nucleotides are TGTGCCAGCAGCGGGACTTCCTCCACAGATACGCAGTATTTT. Amino acids: CASSGTSSTDTQYF.

The chain links TRBV4-1 to TRBJ1-1; D is unclear. The germline CDR1 and CDR2 sequences are MGHRA and YSYEKL. This CDR3 has 14 residues. The ends were cut back, 0 bases at V and 1 base at J, with 6 bases in the middle. The CDR3 sequence is CASSQDGWNTEAFF. In DNA, the CDR3 is TGCGCCAGCAGCCAAGATGGGTGGAACACTGAAGCTTTCTTT.

The rearrangement links TRBV18 to TRBJ1-3, with D hard to call. The V end lost 3 bases, the J end lost 8 bases, and 8 bases lay between the germline ends. This CDR3 contains 12 residues. Looked up from germline, CDR1 is KGHSH and CDR2 is LQKENI. CDR3: CASSPSGDTIYF. The CDR3, as DNA: TGTGCCAGCTCACCCTCTGGTGACACCATATATTTT.

V gene TRBV4-2 combines with J gene TRBJ1-5, with D perhaps TRBD1 (6 bases). Per germline, CDR1 LGHNA and CDR2 YNFKEQ. The V end lost 1 base, the J end lost 2 bases, and 9 bases lay between the germline ends. The CDR3 consists of 15 residues. The CDR3 region has the DNA TGTGCCAGCAGCCAAGTGCACAGGGGCAATCAGCCCCAGCATTTT. Translated, it gives CASSQVHRGNQPQHF.

The chain couples TRBV2 to TRBJ2-4; D is perhaps TRBD1 or TRBD2 (5 bases each). CDR1 is SNHLY, CDR2 FYNNEI, per germline. The CDR3 length is 19 residues. V lost 5 bases to trimming and J lost 1 base, with 24 bases between them. CDR3 in DNA: TGTGCCAGCAGTCCCAGGGACGCACGTGGGTTGAGGGCCAAAAACATTCAGTACTTC. Translated, it gives CASSPRDARGLRAKNIQYF.

This chain joins TRBV7-9 and TRBJ1-3; no reliable D call. Germline CDR1 is SEHNR and CDR2 is FQNEAQ (reference sequence). The CDR3 loop spans 16 amino acids. V was trimmed by 8 bases and J by 0 bases, leaving 17 bases between them. CDR3 sequence: CASQSSGLRSGNTIYF. The DNA of the CDR3 is TGTGCCAGCCAGTCATCGGGGTTGCGCTCTGGAAACACCATATATTTT.

This clone has only one observation. The V call is TRBV7-3, the J call TRBJ2-3; D gene uncertain. CDR3 length: 13 amino acids. The V end was cut by 4 bases, the J end by 2 bases, with 7 bases between. Germline assignment: CDR1 SGHTA and CDR2 FQGTGA. The CDR3 DNA reads TGTGCCAGCAGCTCACTTAACACAGATACGCAGTATTTT. Its protein product is CASSSLNTDTQYF.

This clone came up once. V is TRBV28 and J is TRBJ1-2; D is unresolved. V lost 11 bases and J lost 8, with 12 bases in between. The CDR3 is 10 residues long. The germline V gene has CDR1 MDHEN and CDR2 SYDVKM. This CDR3 reads CAVQGYGYTF. The CDR3 region has the DNA TGTGCCGTCCAAGGGTACGGCTACACCTTC.

This chain connects TRBV7-2 to TRBJ2-1, with TRBD1 matching over 7 bases. V shed 1 base, J shed 7 bases, and the junction held 16 bases outside the gene matches. CDR3 length: 18 amino acids. The germline CDR1 and CDR2 sequences are SGHTA and FQGNSA. The CDR3 DNA reads TGTGCCAGCAGCTTAGGACAGGGTATACTCGGCCGGGGAAATGAGCAGTTCTTC. Protein sequence: CASSLGQGILGRGNEQFF.